The 2 T cell receptor beta chains reported below all come from one sample, sequenced in a study of OX40 agonist ivuxolimab in advanced cancers. Sequencing used immunoSEQ multiplex PCR; TCRdb keeps in-frame clones, though not all of them. The sample has 60,000 to 75,000 clones; almost 85% are singletons. The starting material was CD4+ or CD8+ T cells sorted from blood, obtained in a trial of the OX40 agonist ivuxolimab. The receptors come from an adult with an advanced solid tumor such as melanoma, head and neck, liver or kidney cancer.

The V call is TRBV7-9, the J call TRBJ2-7; unclear D gene. With 1 base removed from V and 3 bases from J, the gap between germline ends came to 13 bases. CDR1 is SEHNR and CDR2 is FQNEAQ in the germline V gene (reference sequence). CDR3 length: 15 amino acids. The DNA for the CDR3 is TGTGCCAGCAGCTTAGTGGGTCTGCCCGTCTACGAGCAGTACTTC. As protein: CASSLVGLPVYEQYF.

The genes are TRBV4-3 and TRBJ2-5; tentatively, D is TRBD1 or TRBD2 (5 bases each). V lost 0 bases and J 5 bases, leaving 10 bases between the germline ends. The CDR3 has 14 residues. Germline V gene lookup returns CDR1 LGHNA and CDR2 YSLEER. CDR3 residues: CASSQEGEGETQYF. The CDR3 DNA is TGCGCCAGCAGCCAAGAGGGCGAGGGGGAGACCCAGTACTTC.